These 26 T cell receptor beta chains were all obtained from the same sample, sequenced in a study of blood T cell repertoires in COVID-19. Data came from immunoSEQ multiplex PCR; TCRdb stores just in-frame clones and leaves some out. The data hold about 230,000 clones, with 75% to 85% observed a single time. The source material was peripheral blood. These receptor sequences come from a woman aged 40-49 years who had recovered from COVID-19.

This chain links TRBV5-4 with TRBJ1-1; tentative D call: TRBD1 (5 bases). V was shortened by 4 bases and J by 1 base, with 11 bases between the two germline ends. This CDR3 contains 14 residues. Germline V gene data show CDR1 as SGHNT and CDR2 as YYREEE (reference sequence). Written as DNA, the CDR3 is TGTGCCAGCAGCCCGGGGGGTCGGAACACTGAAGCTTTCTTT. Protein: CASSPGGRNTEAFF.

The rearrangement links TRBV18 to TRBJ2-5; a weak D match, TRBD2 (6 bases). V dropped 5 bases and J dropped 3 bases, with 10 bases sitting between them. The germline V gene has CDR1 KGHSH and CDR2 LQKENI. CDR3 size: 13 residues. The CDR3 DNA reads TGTGCCAGCTCAAGGGGACTCAAAGAGACCCAGTACTTC. Translation gives CASSRGLKETQYF.

The chain carries TRBV11-2 and TRBJ1-3; a possible D gene is TRBD1 (6 bases). Germline V gene lookup returns CDR1 SGHAT and CDR2 FQNNGV. The CDR3 spans 16 residues. Trimming left V 5 bases short and J 2 bases short, with 16 bases between. The DNA of the CDR3 is TGTGCCAGCAGCCCCGCAAGTACAGGGCCTGGAAACACCATATATTTT. Its protein product is CASSPASTGPGNTIYF. The variable domain in full, completed from reference TRBV11-2 and TRBJ1-3, reads EAGVAQSPRYKIIEKRQSVAFWCNPISGHATLYWYQQILGQGPKLLIQFQNNGVVDDSQLPKDRFSAERLKGVDSTLKIQPAKLEDSAVYLCASSPASTGPGNTIYFGEGSWLTVV.

The chain is built from TRBV9 and TRBJ2-3, with a possible D match to TRBD1 (5 bases). The CDR3 covers 13 residues. V dropped 2 bases and J dropped 1 base, with 5 bases sitting between them. CDR1 SGDLS and CDR2 YYNGEE come from the germline V gene. The CDR3 DNA reads as TGTGCCAGCAGCGTGACAGGCACAGATACGCAGTATTTT. It yields the protein CASSVTGTDTQYF.

V usage is TRBV18 and J usage is TRBJ2-1; 8 nucleotides agree with TRBD1. The germline gives CDR1 KGHSH, CDR2 LQKENI. The CDR3 sequence is 14 residues long. With V trimmed by 6 bases and J by 0 bases, 1 base remained unmatched. The CDR3 region has the DNA TGTGCCAGCTCGGGACAGGACTCCTACAATGAGCAGTTCTTC. Translation: CASSGQDSYNEQFF.

This chain joins TRBV9 and TRBJ2-1; 8 bases agree with TRBD2. Germline CDR1 is SGDLS and CDR2 is YYNGEE. Trimming cost V 4 bases and J 3 bases; bases outside gene matches: 9. The CDR3 is made up of 16 amino acids. CDR3 amino acids: CASSPRPGGGYNEQFF. The CDR3 region has the DNA TGTGCCAGCAGCCCCCGGCCGGGAGGGGGCTACAATGAGCAGTTCTTC.

The chain is built from TRBV9 and TRBJ1-5, with a tentative D call TRBD1 (6 bases). V shed 0 bases and J shed 6 bases, with 10 bases lying between them. Germline V gives CDR1 SGDLS, CDR2 YYNGEE. The CDR3 is 14 residues long. CDR3 bases: TGTGCCAGCAGCGTAGCAGGGGCCGGTCAGCCCCAGCATTTT. Protein sequence: CASSVAGAGQPQHF.

This clone came up once. This chain connects TRBV5-5 to TRBJ1-6; maybe TRBD1 (5 bases). Germline V gene lookup returns CDR1 SGHKS and CDR2 YYEKEE (reference sequence). Trimming cost V 4 bases and J 1 base, with 12 bases left between them. The CDR3 sequence is 16 residues long. The CDR3 nucleotides read TGTGCCAGCAGCCTGACCCAGGGTTCCTATAATTCACCCCTCCACTTT. As protein: CASSLTQGSYNSPLHF.

This clone was seen a single time. This chain uses TRBV27 with TRBJ2-5, with 12 nucleotides matching TRBD2. Germline CDR1 reads MNHEY; CDR2 reads SMNVEV (reference sequence). With V trimmed by 5 bases and J by 4 bases, 5 bases remained unmatched. The CDR3 loop spans 15 amino acids. This CDR3 is CASSHGLAGRETQYF. CDR3 nucleotide sequence: TGTGCCAGCAGTCACGGACTAGCGGGAAGAGAGACCCAGTACTTC.

This chain joins TRBV7-2 and TRBJ2-1; the match to TRBD1 covers 8 bases. V lost 4 bases to trimming and J lost 8 bases; unmatched junction nucleotides: 13. CDR1 is SGHTA, CDR2 FQGNSA, per germline. This CDR3 contains 16 residues. The CDR3 DNA reads TGTGCCAGCAGCTCTCCTAAGAGACAGGGGAATGATGAGCAGTTCTTC. Amino acids: CASSSPKRQGNDEQFF.

The chain has TRBV28 and TRBJ2-5; D is possibly TRBD1 (6 bases). The CDR3 is 14 residues long. Germline V gene lookup returns CDR1 MDHEN and CDR2 SYDVKM. The V end lost 2 bases, the J end lost 5 bases, and 12 bases lay between the germline ends. CDR3 protein: CASSLKGGTETQYF. Here the CDR3 DNA reads TGTGCCAGCAGTTTAAAAGGGGGAACCGAGACCCAGTACTTC.

The chain combines TRBV6-5 with TRBJ1-1; D uncertain. V shed 0 bases and J shed 0 bases, with 8 bases lying between them. The CDR3 sequence is 15 residues long. The germline CDR1 and CDR2 sequences are MNHEY and SVGAGI. The CDR3: CASSYSSGVNTEAFF. The CDR3, as DNA: TGTGCCAGCAGTTACTCATCCGGGGTGAACACTGAAGCTTTCTTT.

The gene calls are TRBV7-2 and TRBJ1-5; TRBD1 matches at 7 bases. V trimming: 2 bases; J trimming: 0 bases; junction bases outside the gene matches: 10. Germline V CDR1 and CDR2: SGHTA, FQGNSA. The CDR3 has 18 residues. Written as DNA, the CDR3 is TGTGCCAGCAGCTTAAAATTTTCGGGACAGAATAGCAATCAGCCCCAGCATTTT. Translated, it gives CASSLKFSGQNSNQPQHF.

The V call is TRBV6-5, the J call TRBJ2-1, with TRBD1 identical over 8 bases. In germline, CDR1 is MNHEY, CDR2 SVGAGI. The CDR3 runs to 16 residues. V was pared by 0 bases and J by 4 bases, with 5 bases of the junction left unmatched. This CDR3 reads CASSYSMGTGYNEQFF. The CDR3 coding sequence is TGTGCCAGCAGTTACTCAATGGGGACAGGATACAATGAGCAGTTCTTC.

The chain links TRBV21-1 to TRBJ1-1; TRBD1 reflects the table's D call only, with no check against the DNA. TRBV21-1 is labeled a pseudogene. The CDR3 runs to 18 residues. The CDR3 here is CASSNGSCDRVNPPEAFF. As DNA, the CDR3 is TGTGCCAGCAGCAATGGTTCCTGTGACAGGGTGAACCCCCCTGAAGCTTTCTTT.

The genes are TRBV5-1 and TRBJ1-2; D possibly corresponds to TRBD1 (5 bases). This CDR3 contains 14 residues. V lost 5 bases, J lost 4 bases, and 15 bases lay in between. The germline V gene encodes CDR1 SGHRS and CDR2 YFSETQ. The CDR3 is CASSYLQGTYGYTF. CDR3 DNA: TGCGCCAGCAGTTACCTCCAGGGAACCTATGGCTACACCTTC. Using reference TRBV5-1 and TRBJ1-2 for the parts outside the CDR3, the full variable domain is KAGVTQTPRYLIKTRGQQVTLSCSPISGHRSVSWYQQTPGQGLQFLFEYFSETQRNKGNFPGRFSGRQFSNSRSEMNVSTLELGDSALYLCASSYLQGTYGYTFGSGTRLTVV.

The chain carries TRBV7-2 and TRBJ2-1; D might be TRBD1 (5 bases). This CDR3 is 13 amino acids long. Trimming left V 5 bases short and J 13 bases short, with 18 bases between. The germline CDR1 and CDR2 sequences are SGHTA and FQGNSA. Written as DNA, the CDR3 is TGTGCCAGCAGCCAACCAGTCAGGGAAGTACAGTTCTTC. Encoded protein: CASSQPVREVQFF.

J is TRBJ2-3 and V is TRBV7-8; TRBD2 is a possible D gene (5 bases). Trimming removed 5 bases at V and 0 bases at J, with 15 bases between. CDR1 is SGHVS, CDR2 FQNEAQ, per germline. CDR3 length: 16 residues. CDR3 loop: CASSQLVRTSTDTQYF. For the CDR3, the DNA is TGTGCCAGCAGCCAGTTAGTAAGGACTAGCACAGATACGCAGTATTTT.

The CDR3 protein is CASSFSGGAADTQYF. CDR3 coding DNA: TGTGCCAGCAGCTTTAGCGGGGGGGCTGCAGATACGCAGTATTTT. V and J are TRBV7-9 and TRBJ2-3; 11 bases are a match to TRBD2. CDR3 length: 15 amino acids. Germline V gene lookup returns CDR1 SEHNR and CDR2 FQNEAQ (reference sequence). The V gene end was trimmed by 3 bases and the J gene end by 4 bases; junction bases not matched to a gene: 3. The entire variable domain, with the rest obtained from reference TRBV7-9 and TRBJ2-3, is as follows: DTGVSQNPRHKITKRGQNVTFRCDPISEHNRLYWYRQTLGQGPEFLTYFQNEAQLEKSRLLSDRFSAERPKGSFSTLEIQRTEQGDSAMYLCASSFSGGAADTQYFGPGTRLTVL.

This chain links TRBV6-5 with TRBJ1-2; D is unclear. Trimming shortened V by 7 bases and J by 5 bases, and 17 bases separated the two germline ends. The CDR3 runs to 14 residues. CDR1 and CDR2 (germline): MNHEY, SVGAGI. CDR3: CASTRGVADYGYTF. CDR3 DNA sequence: TGTGCCAGCACCCGCGGGGTGGCGGATTATGGCTACACCTTC.

The chain is built from TRBV7-9 and TRBJ1-5, with TRBD1 identical over 9 bases. The V gene's germline CDR1 is SEHNR and CDR2 FQNEAQ (reference sequence). V dropped 6 bases and J dropped 2; count of bases not matched to a gene: 11. The CDR3 is made up of 17 amino acids. Here the CDR3 reads CASSSGTGTIGNQPQHF. CDR3 coding DNA: TGTGCCAGCAGTTCCGGGACAGGGACTATCGGCAATCAGCCCCAGCATTTT.

This clone was seen a handful of times. This CDR3 is also generated by other DNA sequences in the sample. The chain employs TRBV6-5 and TRBJ2-7, with D possibly being TRBD1 (6 bases). Germline V gives CDR1 MNHEY, CDR2 SVGAGI. The V end lost 7 bases, the J end lost 4 bases, and 11 bases lay between the germline ends. The CDR3 consists of 12 residues. The CDR3 bases are TGTGCCAGCACCTTGGACAGTTACGAGCAGTACTTC. This codes for CASTLDSYEQYF.

The chain uses TRBV24-1 and TRBJ2-7; 8 nucleotides match TRBD1. Looked up from germline, CDR1 is KGHDR and CDR2 is SFDVKD. The CDR3 extends over 15 amino acids. J was trimmed by 6 bases and V by 4 bases; bases with no gene match: 10. Here the CDR3 DNA reads TGTGCCACCAGTGACCCTCGGACAGGGAAGGGCGAGCAGTACTTC. Protein: CATSDPRTGKGEQYF.

This rearrangement joins TRBV5-4 to TRBJ2-3; TRBD2 might be the D (5 bases). V was clipped by 3 bases and J by 8 bases, with 28 bases between them. Germline CDR1 and CDR2: SGHNT and YYREEE (reference sequence). CDR3 length equals 18 residues. The CDR3 sequence: CASSSDEILPEDSITQYF. The CDR3 region has the DNA TGTGCCAGCAGCTCGGACGAGATCCTACCGGAGGACTCCATTACGCAGTATTTT.

The chain employs TRBV6-2 or TRBV6-3 and TRBJ1-1; no clear D gene. This CDR3 is 13 amino acids long. Germline CDR1 MNHEY, CDR2 SVGEGT. Between the trimmed V and J ends, which lost 2 bases and 8 bases, there was a span of 12 bases. DNA of the CDR3: TGTGCCAGCAGTTACCTTAGGACGGGGGAAGCTTTCTTT. Amino acids: CASSYLRTGEAFF.

The chain recombines TRBV18 with TRBJ2-5, with D possibly TRBD2 on 6 matching bases. The germline gives CDR1 KGHSH, CDR2 LQKENI. The V end was cut by 0 bases, the J end by 3 bases, with 11 bases between. CDR3 length equals 15 residues. The CDR3 coding sequence is TGTGCCAGCTCACCACCTTCGGGACTCAAAGAGACCCAGTACTTC. Translation: CASSPPSGLKETQYF. The full variable domain, completed using reference TRBV18 and TRBJ2-5, is NAGVMQNPRHLVRRRGQEARLRCSPMKGHSHVYWYRQLPEEGLKFMVYLQKENIIDESGMPKERFSAEFPKEGPSILRIQQVVRGDSAAYFCASSPPSGLKETQYFGPGTRLLVL.